These T cell receptor beta chains were read from a single sample in a study of early T cells in non-severe SARS-CoV-2 infection. TCRdb processed the 5' RACE reads anew with MiXCR; each CDR3 protein has one entry. Among about 98,000 distinct CDR3 sequences listed, 13% to 15% were seen once. The sequenced material came from whole blood. Receptor source: an adult who was a healthcare worker with PCR-confirmed SARS-CoV-2 infection or an uninfected control (not recorded which). Both conserved end residues are part of each CDR3. A D gene is named only where the DNA matches it firmly. Only part of the rows carry a size: once, few, many, or a class if the clone is expanded.

CDR3 DNA | CDR3 protein | D gene | V gene | clone size | J gene
TGTGCCAGCAGTTTACTGGCTAGAGACTACGAGCAGTACTTC | CASSLLARDYEQYF | . | TRBV28 | . | TRBJ2-7
TGCAGCGTTGCGGCAACGAGCGATCCACTCCCGGCCCAGTACTTC | CSVAATSDPLPAQYF | . | TRBV29-1 | few | TRBJ2-5
TGTGCCAGCAGCCTCCGGACTAGCGGGAGGGGAGAGACCCAGTACTTC | CASSLRTSGRGETQYF | TRBD2 | TRBV7-7 | . | TRBJ2-5
TGTGCTAGTGACCCTGGGGGACTAGGGACTGAGCAGTTCTTC | CASDPGGLGTEQFF | TRBD2 | TRBV12-5 | few | TRBJ2-1
TGTGCCAGCAGTTTGGGACTAGGGGTAGGAAGTGAGCAGTTCTTC | CASSLGLGVGSEQFF | TRBD2 | TRBV6-5 | . | TRBJ2-1
TGTGCCAGCAGCTTAGAACAGACCGCTAAAACTAAAGCTTTCTTT | CASSLEQTAKTKAFF | . | TRBV11-2 | . | TRBJ1-1
TGCGCCAGCAGCCAGGGTAGCGGGAGGGCCGGGAGAACAGATACGCAGTATTTT | CASSQGSGRAGRTDTQYF | TRBD2 | TRBV4-1 | . | TRBJ2-3
TGTGCCAGCAATCTGAGCAATCAGCCCCAGCATTTT | CASNLSNQPQHF | . | TRBV28 | . | TRBJ1-5
TGTGCCAGCAGTCCTAAGGGGAGGGCACCAGATACGCAGTATTTT | CASSPKGRAPDTQYF | TRBD2 | TRBV7-9 | . | TRBJ2-3
TGTGCCAGCAGCTTACTTGATATTGGGGGAGAGCAGGCTGGCTACACCTTC | CASSLLDIGGEQAGYTF | . | TRBV7-9 | few | TRBJ1-2
TGTGCCAGCAGCTACCGGACTAGCGGGCTAACCTACGAGCAGTACTTC | CASSYRTSGLTYEQYF | TRBD2 | TRBV3-1 | . | TRBJ2-7
TGCGCCAGCAGCCAAGTGTTGGAGGGCAAAGAGACCCAGTACTTC | CASSQVLEGKETQYF | . | TRBV4-1 | few | TRBJ2-5
TGTGCCAGCAGTCAAGGACAGGGGGCGTCCGGGGAGCTGTTTTTT | CASSQGQGASGELFF | TRBD1 | TRBV12-3/TRBV12-4 | many | TRBJ2-2
TGTGCAAATACCGGGGATCAACCCTTATACGAGCAGTACTTC | CANTGDQPLYEQYF | . | TRBV12-2 | few | TRBJ2-7
TGTGCCAGCAGCCTAACCGAGGGGGTGTACGAGCAGTACTTC | CASSLTEGVYEQYF | . | TRBV7-6 | few | TRBJ2-7
TGTGCCAGCAGTACCCGGGACTATAATTCACCCCTCCACTTT | CASSTRDYNSPLHF | . | TRBV12-3/TRBV12-4 | few | TRBJ1-6
TGTGCCAGCAGCCGGGGACTAGCGGGCACCGGGGAGCTGTTTTTT | CASSRGLAGTGELFF | TRBD2 | TRBV13 | . | TRBJ2-2
TGCAGTGCTAGTACAGGTCTAGCCAAAAACATTCAGTACTTC | CSASTGLAKNIQYF | . | TRBV20-1 | many | TRBJ2-4
TGTGCCAGCAGCTTTGGGACAGGGCTAAATGAGCAGTTCTTC | CASSFGTGLNEQFF | TRBD1 | TRBV13 | . | TRBJ2-1
TGTGCCAGCAGCCCCAGAAGGACAGGTTATAGCAATCAGCCCCAGCATTTT | CASSPRRTGYSNQPQHF | TRBD1 | TRBV7-8 | few | TRBJ1-5
TGTGCCAGCACCACCTGGACAGGATCCACCTACGAGCAGTACTTC | CASTTWTGSTYEQYF | TRBD1 | TRBV27 | once | TRBJ2-7
TGTGCCAGCAGCCAAGAAGTTGGGCGGGAGGACGGCAATGAGCAGTTCTTC | CASSQEVGREDGNEQFF | TRBD2 | TRBV3-1 | few | TRBJ2-1
TGTGCCAGCAGCTTGGGAGCACTAGCGGGAGACGAGCAGTACTTC | CASSLGALAGDEQYF | TRBD2 | TRBV5-4 | few | TRBJ2-7
TGTGCTAGTGGTTTGGCAGTCGGGGCGGACACCGGGGAGCTGTTTTTT | CASGLAVGADTGELFF | . | TRBV12-5 | . | TRBJ2-2
TGTGCCAGCCGACCGGTAGATCAGCCCCAGCATTTT | CASRPVDQPQHF | . | TRBV25-1 | few | TRBJ1-5
TGCGCCAGCAGTGCGACCGTAGCGGGAGGGCCGCTAGAGACCCAGTACTTC | CASSATVAGGPLETQYF | TRBD2 | TRBV10-2 | few | TRBJ2-5
TGTGCCAGCAGTTCAAGACAGGGGAACTATGGCTACACCTTC | CASSSRQGNYGYTF | TRBD1 | TRBV12-3/TRBV12-4 | many | TRBJ1-2
TGTGCCAGCAGTGAAGTTATGGGGACAGCAGGCTATGGCTACACCTTC | CASSEVMGTAGYGYTF | TRBD1 | TRBV6-1 | . | TRBJ1-2
TGCAGTCCCTACGCGGGCCGCGGGTATAACACAGATACGCAGTATTTT | CSPYAGRGYNTDTQYF | . | TRBV20-1 | . | TRBJ2-3
TGTGCCAGCAGCCCAAGGAGAAGAGGAGAGCAGTACTTC | CASSPRRRGEQYF | . | TRBV7-2 | many | TRBJ2-7
TGTGCCAGCAGTTCTGCCTACGAGCAGTACTTC | CASSSAYEQYF | . | TRBV5-6 | many | TRBJ2-7
TGCGCCAGCAGCCAAGATCCCTTTAGCCGGGACTACGAGCAGTACTTC | CASSQDPFSRDYEQYF | . | TRBV4-1 | . | TRBJ2-7
TGTGCCAGCAGCCCATCGTTGCGGGAGACCCAGTACTTC | CASSPSLRETQYF | . | TRBV6-5 | many | TRBJ2-5
TGCAGTGCTACTCGACTAGCGGGAGGGCGAAGCTCCTACAATGAGCAGTTCTTC | CSATRLAGGRSSYNEQFF | TRBD2 | TRBV20-1 | . | TRBJ2-1
TGCAGCGTCCTAAGGGTGAACACTGAAGCTTTCTTT | CSVLRVNTEAFF | . | TRBV29-1 | . | TRBJ1-1
TGTGCCAGCAGCCGAGGGGCCCTGGCTACTGAAGCTTTCTTT | CASSRGALATEAFF | . | TRBV16 | . | TRBJ1-1
TGTGCCAGCACTGGGGGGGACGGCTCCTACGAGCAGTACTTC | CASTGGDGSYEQYF | TRBD2 | TRBV28 | . | TRBJ2-7
TGTGCCAGCAGCGACTCGCTGCAGGGCTACGAGCAGTACTTC | CASSDSLQGYEQYF | . | TRBV11-2 | few | TRBJ2-7
TGCAGCGTGGGACAGGGCAGGGAGACCCAGTACTTC | CSVGQGRETQYF | TRBD1 | TRBV29-1 | . | TRBJ2-5
TGTGCCAGCAGTCCACTGGGGCTAGCGGGACACCAAGAGACCCAGTACTTC | CASSPLGLAGHQETQYF | TRBD2 | TRBV12-3/TRBV12-4 | few | TRBJ2-5
TGTGCCAGCAGTCTGGAGAGCTCCTACGAGCAGTACTTC | CASSLESSYEQYF | . | TRBV11-2 | few | TRBJ2-7
TGTGCCAGCAGCTTGGAAAACGCCCCCAGGAATGAGCAGTTCTTC | CASSLENAPRNEQFF | . | TRBV7-9 | . | TRBJ2-1
TGCAGTGCTAGAGTGGGAACTAGGGGGGGTTCCCATTCGAACACTGAAGCTTTCTTT | CSARVGTRGGSHSNTEAFF | . | TRBV20-1 | many | TRBJ1-1
TGTGCCAGCACCATAGGTGGGATGCTCACTGAAGCTTTCTTT | CASTIGGMLTEAFF | . | TRBV5-6 | few | TRBJ1-1
TGTGCCAGCAGTTTACTGTTTACAGATACGCAGTATTTT | CASSLLFTDTQYF | . | TRBV27 | few | TRBJ2-3
TGTGCCAGCAGCGATCTAGCGGGAGGGGAGTACTTC | CASSDLAGGEYF | TRBD2 | TRBV6-2/TRBV6-3 | few | TRBJ2-7
TGTGCCAGCAGTTTATATGACAGGGGTAACGAGCAGTACTTC | CASSLYDRGNEQYF | TRBD1 | TRBV27 | few | TRBJ2-7